This TCR beta chain came from a study of blood T cell repertoires in COVID-19. Whole-study context: Specimens from acute and convalescent COVID-19 originated in the United States, Italy and Spain. The analysed material was cDNA or gDNA that came from T cells, B-cell-depleted T cells, or PBMCs.

Only in-frame clones appear in the TCRdb table, and some are missing; sequencing was by immunoSEQ multiplex PCR. This table holds approximately 170,000 clones, 80% to 90% found once. Sequencing input: peripheral blood. The source of this sequence is a man in his forties or fifties who had recovered from COVID-19.

CDR3 protein: CASSLALADLYEQYF. CDR3 DNA sequence: TGCGCCAGCAGCTTGGCCCTAGCCGACCTCTACGAGCAGTACTTC. The J gene is TRBJ2-7, the V gene TRBV5-1, with a tentative D call TRBD2 (5 bases). The V and J ends lost 0 bases and 3 bases respectively, with 13 bases between them. The germline CDR1 and CDR2 sequences are SGHRS and YFSETQ. The CDR3 has 15 residues.